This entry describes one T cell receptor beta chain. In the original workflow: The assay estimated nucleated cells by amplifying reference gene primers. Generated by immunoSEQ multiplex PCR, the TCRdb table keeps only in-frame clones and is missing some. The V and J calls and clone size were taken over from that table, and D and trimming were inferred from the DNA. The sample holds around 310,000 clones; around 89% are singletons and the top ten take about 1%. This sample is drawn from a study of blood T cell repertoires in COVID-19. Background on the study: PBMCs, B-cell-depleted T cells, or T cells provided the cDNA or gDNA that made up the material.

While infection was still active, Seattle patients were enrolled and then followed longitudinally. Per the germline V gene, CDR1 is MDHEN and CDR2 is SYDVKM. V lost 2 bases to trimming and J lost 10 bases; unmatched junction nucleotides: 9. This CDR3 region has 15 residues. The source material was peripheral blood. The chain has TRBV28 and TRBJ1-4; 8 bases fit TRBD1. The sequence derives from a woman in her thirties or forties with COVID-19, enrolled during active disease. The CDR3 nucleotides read TGTGCCAGCAGTTTAGCCAAGACAGGGGCCAGAAAACTGTTTTTT. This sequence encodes CASSLAKTGARKLFF.